A single T cell receptor beta chain is shown here with its context. The antigen is undetermined. CDR1 and CDR2 (germline): LGHNA, YSLEER. CDR3 length: 13 amino acids. V dropped 0 bases and J dropped 4 bases, with 6 bases sitting between them. The data were produced by immunoSEQ multiplex PCR, yet TCRdb's version contains in-frame clones alone and is incomplete. The sample yields around 170,000 clones, 88% seen once. Time point given: blood 4 weeks post-SBRT, at nephrectomy. Stated treatment: 15 Gy SBRT to primary tumor, nephrectomy 4 weeks later. This renal cell carcinoma was of the clear cell type. This specimen belongs to a study of radiation and T cells in renal cell carcinoma. Study conclusions and caveats: Pretreatment tumor biopsies were lacking, so baseline clonotypes are unknown. In blood, top tumor clones expanded by 2 weeks, shrinking by 4.

This TCR was recovered from a woman in her fifties or sixties with renal cell carcinoma. Sequencing was performed on blood, taken from a patient whose treatment included radiotherapy and nephrectomy. The chain has TRBV4-3 and TRBJ1-2; D is unclear. The DNA for the CDR3 is TGCGCCAGCAGCCAAGATCTCCTCTATGGCTACACCTTC. It translates to CASSQDLLYGYTF.